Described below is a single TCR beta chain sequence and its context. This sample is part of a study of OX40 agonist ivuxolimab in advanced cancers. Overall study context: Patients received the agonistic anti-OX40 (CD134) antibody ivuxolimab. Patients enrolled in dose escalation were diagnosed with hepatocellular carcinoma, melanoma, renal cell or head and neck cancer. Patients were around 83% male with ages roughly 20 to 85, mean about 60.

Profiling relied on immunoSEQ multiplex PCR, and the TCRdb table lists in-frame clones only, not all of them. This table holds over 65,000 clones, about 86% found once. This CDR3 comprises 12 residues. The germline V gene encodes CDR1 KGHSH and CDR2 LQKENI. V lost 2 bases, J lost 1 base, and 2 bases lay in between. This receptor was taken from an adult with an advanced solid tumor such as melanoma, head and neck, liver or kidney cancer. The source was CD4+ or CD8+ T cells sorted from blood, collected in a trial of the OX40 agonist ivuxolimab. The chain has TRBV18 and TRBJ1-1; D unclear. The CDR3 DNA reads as TGTGCCAGCTCACCAGGGAACACTGAAGCTTTCTTT. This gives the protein CASSPGNTEAFF.